This T cell receptor beta chain was identified in a study of early T cells in non-severe SARS-CoV-2 infection. Study-level findings and limits: VDJdb-based matching was biased toward anti-spike CD8 responses and missed private and CD4 specificities.

Judged by abundance, this clonotype is medium-sized (0.01 to 0.1%). Its antigen is still unknown. The germline gives CDR1 MNHEY, CDR2 SMNVEV (reference sequence). The CDR3 is made up of 14 amino acids. V trimming: 0 bases; J trimming: 11 bases; junction bases outside the gene matches: 8. The TCR library protocol attached unique molecular identifiers to the individual cDNA molecules. TCRdb re-analysed the 5' RACE reads in MiXCR, keeping a single row per CDR3 protein. Here the sample spans around 83,000 distinct CDR3 sequences, under 11% being singletons. This clonotype was obtained from an adult who was a healthcare worker with PCR-confirmed SARS-CoV-2 infection or an uninfected control (not recorded which). Sequenced here: whole blood, sampled at baseline. The J gene is TRBJ2-3, the V gene TRBV27; 7 bases are a match to TRBD2. The CDR3 region has the DNA TGTGCCAGCAGTTTATCTGGGCGGGAGTTACGGCAGTATTTT. This encodes CASSLSGRELRQYF.